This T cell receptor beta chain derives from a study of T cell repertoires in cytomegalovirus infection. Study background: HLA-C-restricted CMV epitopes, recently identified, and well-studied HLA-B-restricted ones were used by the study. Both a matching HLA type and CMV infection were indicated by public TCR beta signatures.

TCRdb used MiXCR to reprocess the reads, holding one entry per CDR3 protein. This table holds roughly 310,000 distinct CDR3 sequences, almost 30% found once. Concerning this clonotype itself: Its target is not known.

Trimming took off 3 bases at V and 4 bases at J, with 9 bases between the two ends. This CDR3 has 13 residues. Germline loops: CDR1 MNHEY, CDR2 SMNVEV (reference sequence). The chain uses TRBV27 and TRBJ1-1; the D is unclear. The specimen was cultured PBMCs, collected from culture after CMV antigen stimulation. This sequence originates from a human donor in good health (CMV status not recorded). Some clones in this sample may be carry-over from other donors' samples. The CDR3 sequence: CASSFGAGTEAFF. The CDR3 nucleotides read TGTGCCAGCAGTTTTGGCGCAGGCACTGAAGCTTTCTTT.